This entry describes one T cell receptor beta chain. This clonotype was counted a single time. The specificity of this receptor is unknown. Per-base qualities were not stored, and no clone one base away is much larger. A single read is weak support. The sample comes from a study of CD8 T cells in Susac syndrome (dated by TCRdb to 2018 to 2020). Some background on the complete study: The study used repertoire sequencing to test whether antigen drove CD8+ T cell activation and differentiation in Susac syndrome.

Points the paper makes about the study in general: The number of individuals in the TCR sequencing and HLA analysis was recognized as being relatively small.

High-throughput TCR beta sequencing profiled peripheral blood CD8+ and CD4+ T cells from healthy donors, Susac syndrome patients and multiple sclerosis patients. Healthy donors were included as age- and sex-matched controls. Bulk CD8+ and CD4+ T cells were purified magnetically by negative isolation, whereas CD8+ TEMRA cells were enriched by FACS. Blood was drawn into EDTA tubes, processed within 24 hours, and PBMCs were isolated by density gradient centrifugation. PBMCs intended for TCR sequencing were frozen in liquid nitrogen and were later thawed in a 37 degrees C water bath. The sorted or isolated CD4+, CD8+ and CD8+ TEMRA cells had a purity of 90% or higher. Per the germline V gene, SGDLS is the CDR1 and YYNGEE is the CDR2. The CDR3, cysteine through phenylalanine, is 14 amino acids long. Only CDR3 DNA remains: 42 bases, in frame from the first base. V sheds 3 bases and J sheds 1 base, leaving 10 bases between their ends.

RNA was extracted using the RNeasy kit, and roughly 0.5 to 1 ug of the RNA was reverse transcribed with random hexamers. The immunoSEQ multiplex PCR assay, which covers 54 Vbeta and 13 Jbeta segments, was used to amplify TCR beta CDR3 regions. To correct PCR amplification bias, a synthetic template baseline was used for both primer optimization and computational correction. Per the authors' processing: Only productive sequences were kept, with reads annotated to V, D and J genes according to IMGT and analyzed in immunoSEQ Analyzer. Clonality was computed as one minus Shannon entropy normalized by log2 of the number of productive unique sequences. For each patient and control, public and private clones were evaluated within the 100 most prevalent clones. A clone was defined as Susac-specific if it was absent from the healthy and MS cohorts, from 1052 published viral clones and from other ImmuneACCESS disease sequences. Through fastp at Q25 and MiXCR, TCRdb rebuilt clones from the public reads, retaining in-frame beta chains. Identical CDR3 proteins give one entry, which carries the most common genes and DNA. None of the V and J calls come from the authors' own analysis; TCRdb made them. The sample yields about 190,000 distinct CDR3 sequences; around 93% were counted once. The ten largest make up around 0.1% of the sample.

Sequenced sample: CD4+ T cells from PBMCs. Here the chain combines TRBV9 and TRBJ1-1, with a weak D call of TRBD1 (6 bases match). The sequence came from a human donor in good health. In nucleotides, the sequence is TGTGCCAGCAGCGGACAGGCGCGGAACACTGAAGCTTTCTTT. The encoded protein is CASSGQARNTEAFF.